These T cell receptor beta chains were read from a single sample in a study of shared clonotypes between healthy human individuals. Libraries were prepared by immunoSEQ multiplex PCR; TCRdb keeps only in-frame clonotypes and omits some of them. The table shows some 2.1 million clones, with 85% to 95% occurring only once. Material: naive CD4+ T cells sorted from blood. These receptors all come from a man younger than 35 in good health. CDR3s include the opening cysteine and the closing phenylalanine or tryptophan. The D gene is left open where the match is weak. The size field is filled for only some rows; it gives once, few, many or a size class.

j_call clone_size d_call v_call cdr3_aa cdr3_nt
TRBJ2-3 . TRBD1 TRBV29-1 CSVGTGTSTDTQYF TGCAGCGTTGGGACAGGGACTAGCACAGATACGCAGTATTTT
TRBJ2-7 . TRBD1 TRBV18 CASSPGLAGGNDEQYF TGTGCCAGCTCACCAGGGCTTGCAGGGGGCAATGACGAGCAGTACTTC
TRBJ2-7 . . TRBV12-5 CASGLLGYSYEQYF TGTGCTAGTGGTTTGCTTGGCTACTCCTACGAGCAGTACTTC
TRBJ2-1 . . TRBV7-8 CASSLADGGSSYNEQFF TGTGCCAGCAGCTTAGCCGACGGGGGCAGCTCCTACAATGAGCAGTTCTTC
TRBJ2-3 . TRBD2 TRBV4-1 CASSIGLVGDTQYF TGCGCCAGCAGCATCGGACTAGTGGGCGATACGCAGTATTTT
TRBJ2-2 . TRBD1 TRBV7-6 CASRTGPTGELFF TGTGCCAGCAGGACAGGGCCCACCGGGGAGCTGTTTTTT
TRBJ2-2 . . TRBV5-1 CASSLAGSGTGELFF TGCGCCAGCAGCTTGGCCGGGAGCGGCACCGGGGAGCTGTTTTTT
TRBJ1-2 . . TRBV6-1 CASSERRGDGYTF TGTGCCAGCAGTGAACGAAGGGGCGATGGCTACACCTTC
TRBJ2-7 . TRBD2 TRBV4-2 CASSQGRGNVEQYF TGTGCCAGCAGCCAAGGGCGGGGGAACGTCGAGCAGTACTTC
TRBJ2-1 . . TRBV27 CASRPGFGEQFF TGTGCCAGCAGACCCGGGTTCGGTGAGCAGTTCTTC
TRBJ2-3 . . TRBV30 CAWGDGNADTQYF TGTGCCTGGGGGGATGGTAACGCAGATACGCAGTATTTT
TRBJ1-2 . . TRBV6-5 CASSPRQNLPGYTF TGTGCCAGCAGTCCACGACAGAACTTACCTGGCTACACCTTC
TRBJ1-2 . . TRBV5-3 CARSLARGDGYTF TGTGCCAGAAGCTTGGCCCGGGGGGATGGCTACACCTTC
TRBJ1-1 . . TRBV5-1 CASRSGRGSTEAFF TGCGCCAGCCGTTCCGGCAGGGGTAGCACTGAAGCTTTCTTT
TRBJ2-7 . TRBD2 TRBV4-1 CASSGGPSGGTSYEQYF TGCGCCAGCAGCGGCGGGCCTAGCGGGGGGACGTCCTACGAGCAGTACTTC
TRBJ2-3 . . TRBV5-1 CASSSSGTGRDTQYF TGCGCCAGCAGCTCTTCAGGGACGGGGAGAGATACGCAGTATTTT
TRBJ2-7 . TRBD1 TRBV5-1 CASSLGQGGNEQYF TGCGCCAGCAGCTTGGGACAGGGGGGCAACGAGCAGTACTTC
TRBJ2-1 . TRBD1 TRBV29-1 CSADRDRDYNEQFF TGCAGCGCAGACCGGGACAGGGATTACAATGAGCAGTTCTTC
TRBJ2-7 . . TRBV12-1 CASPARRLAGLREQYF TGTGCCAGCCCTGCCAGGCGACTAGCGGGATTAAGAGAGCAGTACTTC
TRBJ2-2 . . TRBV7-2 CASSLALVAASNTGELFF TGTGCCAGCAGCTTAGCTCTTGTGGCCGCCTCGAACACCGGGGAGCTGTTTTTT
TRBJ1-3 . TRBD1 TRBV7-8 CASRTGAGNTIYF TGTGCCAGCAGGACAGGGGCTGGAAACACCATATATTTT
TRBJ1-1 . . TRBV7-2 CASSLVQGTTEAFF TGTGCCAGCAGCTTAGTCCAGGGGACCACTGAAGCTTTCTTT
TRBJ2-3 . . TRBV2 CASSGLDINTQYF TGTGCCAGCAGTGGGCTAGATATAAATACGCAGTATTTT
TRBJ2-7 . . TRBV6-5 CASKVAAQGEQYF TGTGCCTCCAAGGTAGCGGCCCAGGGCGAGCAGTACTTC
TRBJ2-3 . . TRBV11-2 CASSLVALGGTDTQYF TGTGCCAGCAGCTTAGTAGCGTTGGGGGGCACAGATACGCAGTATTTT
TRBJ2-3 . . TRBV7-6 CASSHPGRSSTDTQYF TGTGCCAGCAGCCACCCGGGACGCTCTAGCACAGATACGCAGTATTTT
TRBJ1-4 . . TRBV21-1 CATRAGTVNEKLFF TGTGCCACGAGAGCCGGGACGGTGAATGAAAAACTGTTTTTT
TRBJ2-5 . . TRBV28 CASSLSMFPRETQYF TGTGCCAGCAGTTTATCTATGTTCCCCCGGGAGACCCAGTACTTC
TRBJ2-7 . . TRBV7-8 CASTTPGQSYEQYF TGTGCCAGCACTACCCCGGGACAATCCTACGAGCAGTACTTC
TRBJ1-2 . . TRBV28 CASSSLVTPGTSYGYTF TGTGCCAGCAGTTCCCTAGTAACACCGGGAACCTCATATGGCTACACCTTC
TRBJ2-5 . . TRBV5-1 CASSFQGRGQETQYF TGCGCCAGCAGCTTTCAGGGGCGAGGGCAAGAGACCCAGTACTTC
TRBJ2-3 . . TRBV5-4 CASSLIQKLTDTQYF TGTGCCAGCAGCCTTATACAGAAACTCACAGATACGCAGTATTTT
TRBJ1-1 once . TRBV27 CASSLSYRLGKNTEAFF TGTGCCAGCAGTTTGTCGTATCGGTTGGGGAAGAACACTGAAGCTTTCTTT
TRBJ2-3 . . TRBV29-1 CSVRVGGKGTDTQYF TGCAGCGTTAGAGTGGGGGGTAAAGGCACAGATACGCAGTATTTT
TRBJ2-3 . TRBD2 TRBV7-6 CASSPLAGSTDTQYF TGTGCCAGCAGCCCCCTAGCGGGAAGCACAGATACGCAGTATTTT
TRBJ2-3 once TRBD1 TRBV4-2 CASSREGARVGDTQYF TGTGCCAGCAGCCGAGAGGGGGCCAGGGTAGGAGATACGCAGTATTTT
TRBJ2-7 . . TRBV27 CASSLPHLYEQYF TGTGCCAGCAGTTTGCCACACCTCTACGAGCAGTACTTC
TRBJ2-2 . TRBD1 TRBV27 CASSLYPTGGNTGELFF TGTGCCAGCAGTTTGTACCCGACAGGGGGCAACACCGGGGAGCTGTTTTTT
TRBJ2-7 . TRBD1 TRBV28 CASGQEPFYEQYF TGTGCCAGTGGACAGGAACCTTTCTACGAGCAGTACTTC
TRBJ1-5 . . TRBV4-1 CASSPPGSDQPQHF TGCGCCAGCAGCCCCCCGGGCAGTGATCAGCCCCAGCATTTT
TRBJ1-1 . . TRBV5-4 CASSLVVGLNTEAFF TGTGCCAGCAGCTTGGTAGTGGGTTTGAACACTGAAGCTTTCTTT
TRBJ1-6 . . TRBV2 CASTTGAGNSPLHF TGTGCCAGCACCACCGGGGCGGGAAATTCACCCCTCCACTTT
TRBJ2-3 . . TRBV29-1 CSVGSGSADTQYF TGCAGCGTTGGGTCCGGGAGTGCAGATACGCAGTATTTT